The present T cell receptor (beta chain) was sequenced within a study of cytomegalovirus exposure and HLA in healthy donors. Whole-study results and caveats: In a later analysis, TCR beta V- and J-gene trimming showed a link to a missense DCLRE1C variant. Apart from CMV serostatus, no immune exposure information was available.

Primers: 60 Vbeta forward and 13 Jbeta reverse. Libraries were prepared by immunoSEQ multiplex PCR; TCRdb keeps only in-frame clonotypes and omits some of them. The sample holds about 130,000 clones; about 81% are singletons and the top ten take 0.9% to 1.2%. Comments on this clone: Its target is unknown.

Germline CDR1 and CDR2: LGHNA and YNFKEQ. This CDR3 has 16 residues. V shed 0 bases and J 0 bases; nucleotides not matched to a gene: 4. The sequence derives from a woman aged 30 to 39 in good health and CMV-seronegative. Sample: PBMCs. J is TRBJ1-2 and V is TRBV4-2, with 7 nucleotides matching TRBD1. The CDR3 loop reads CASSQDKRGPNYGYTF. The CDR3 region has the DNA TGTGCCAGCAGCCAAGATAAGAGGGGGCCTAACTATGGCTACACCTTC.